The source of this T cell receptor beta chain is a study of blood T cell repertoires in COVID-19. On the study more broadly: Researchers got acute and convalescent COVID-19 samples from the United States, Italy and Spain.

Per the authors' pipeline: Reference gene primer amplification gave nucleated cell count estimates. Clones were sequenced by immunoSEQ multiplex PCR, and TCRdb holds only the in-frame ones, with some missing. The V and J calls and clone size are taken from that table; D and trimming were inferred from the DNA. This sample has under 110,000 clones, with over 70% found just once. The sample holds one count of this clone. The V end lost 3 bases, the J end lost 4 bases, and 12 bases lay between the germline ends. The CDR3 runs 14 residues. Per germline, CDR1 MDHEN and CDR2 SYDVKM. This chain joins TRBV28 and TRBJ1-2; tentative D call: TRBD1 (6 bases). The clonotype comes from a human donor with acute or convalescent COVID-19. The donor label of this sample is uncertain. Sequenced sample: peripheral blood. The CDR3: CASSLAGAVYGYTF. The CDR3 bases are TGTGCCAGCAGTTTGGCGGGGGCGGTCTATGGCTACACCTTC.